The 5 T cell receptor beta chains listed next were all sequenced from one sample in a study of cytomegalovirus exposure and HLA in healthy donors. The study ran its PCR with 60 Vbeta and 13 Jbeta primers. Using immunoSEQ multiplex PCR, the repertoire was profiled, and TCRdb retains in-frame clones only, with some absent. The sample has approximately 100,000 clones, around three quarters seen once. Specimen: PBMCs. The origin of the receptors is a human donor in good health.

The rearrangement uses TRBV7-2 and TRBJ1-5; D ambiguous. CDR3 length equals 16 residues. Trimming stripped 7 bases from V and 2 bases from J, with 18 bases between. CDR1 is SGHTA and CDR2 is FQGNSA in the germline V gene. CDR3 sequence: CASTGGAGRGNQPQHF. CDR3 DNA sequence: TGTGCCAGCACCGGAGGAGCGGGCCGAGGCAATCAGCCCCAGCATTTT.

The DNA for the CDR3 is TGTGCCAGCAGCTTGTCCGGGGATAATGAGCAGTTCTTC. This encodes CASSLSGDNEQFF. V gene TRBV7-2 combines with J gene TRBJ2-1, with D possibly being TRBD2 (5 bases). Trimming stripped 3 bases from V and 7 bases from J, with 10 bases between. This CDR3 region has 13 residues. Germline V lookup: CDR1 SGHTA, CDR2 FQGNSA.

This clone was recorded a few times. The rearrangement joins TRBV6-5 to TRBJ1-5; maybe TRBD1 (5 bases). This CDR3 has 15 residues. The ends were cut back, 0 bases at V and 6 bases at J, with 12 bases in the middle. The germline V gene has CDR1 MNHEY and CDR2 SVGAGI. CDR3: CASSYSGRVGQPQHF. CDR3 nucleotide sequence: TGTGCCAGCAGTTACTCGGGCAGGGTCGGTCAGCCCCAGCATTTT.

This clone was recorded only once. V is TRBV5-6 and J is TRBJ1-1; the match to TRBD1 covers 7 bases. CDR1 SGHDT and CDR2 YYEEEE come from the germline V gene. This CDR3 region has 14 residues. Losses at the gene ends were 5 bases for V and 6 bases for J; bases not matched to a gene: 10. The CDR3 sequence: CASRFTGAGAEAFF. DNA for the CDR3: TGTGCCAGCAGATTTACAGGGGCGGGCGCTGAAGCTTTCTTT.

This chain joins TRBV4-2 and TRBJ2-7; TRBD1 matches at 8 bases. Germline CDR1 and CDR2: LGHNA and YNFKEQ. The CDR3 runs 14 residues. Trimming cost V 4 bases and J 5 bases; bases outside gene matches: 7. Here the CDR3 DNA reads TGTGCCAGCAGCCCAGGACAGGGCGTCCACGAGCAGTACTTC. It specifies CASSPGQGVHEQYF.